What follows are 6 T cell receptor beta chains derived from one specimen sequenced in a study of blood T cell repertoires in COVID-19. The data were produced by immunoSEQ multiplex PCR, yet TCRdb's version contains in-frame clones alone and is incomplete. The table lists about 260,000 clones, 88% of them singletons. Source material: peripheral blood. The receptor set was obtained from a man aged 55 to 69 who had recovered from COVID-19.

The chain uses TRBV30 and TRBJ1-2; D gene ambiguous. V was pared by 2 bases and J by 4 bases, with 8 bases between. CDR1 and CDR2 from the germline V gene are GTSNPN and SVGIG (reference sequence). This CDR3 contains 12 residues. DNA of the CDR3: TGTGCCTGGAGTCGGGGATTCTATGGCTACACCTTC. Amino acids: CAWSRGFYGYTF.

This chain joins TRBV2 and TRBJ2-7, with 12 bases matching TRBD1. Germline CDR1 SNHLY, CDR2 FYNNEI. The junction had 9 bases not matched to a gene; V was cut back by 7 bases and J by 5 bases. The CDR3 runs to 15 residues. Here the CDR3 DNA reads TGTGCCAGCAAAAAAATGGGACAGGGGGCCAACGAGCAGTACTTC. This gives the protein CASKKMGQGANEQYF.

The V call is TRBV7-2, the J call TRBJ2-2; D not certain. Trimming left V 5 bases short and J 0 bases short, with 4 bases between. Germline CDR1 and CDR2: SGHTA and FQGNSA. The CDR3 is made up of 13 amino acids. This CDR3 is CASSQTNTGELFF. The CDR3 DNA is TGTGCCAGCAGCCAGACGAACACCGGGGAGCTGTTTTTT.

In its sample, this clone was seen a few times. This sequence joins TRBV28 and TRBJ1-2; TRBD1 agrees at 9 bases. Unmatched junction bases numbered 10, after V lost 2 bases and J lost 12 bases. Germline V lookup: CDR1 MDHEN, CDR2 SYDVKM. CDR3 size: 14 residues. The CDR3 bases are TGTGCCAGCAGTTTAACCGTCTCCGGGACAGGGAACACCTTC. Its protein product is CASSLTVSGTGNTF.

The rearrangement uses TRBV5-1 and TRBJ1-1; D not resolved. Germline CDR1 reads SGHRS; CDR2 reads YFSETQ. Trimming shortened V by 2 bases and J by 2 bases, and 4 bases separated the two germline ends. The CDR3 length is 12 residues. CDR3 amino acids: CASSLINTEAFF. The CDR3 DNA is TGCGCCAGCAGCTTAATAAACACTGAAGCTTTCTTT.

The chain recombines TRBV6-5 with TRBJ2-1, with a tentative D call TRBD2 (6 bases). Trimming took off 5 bases at V and 5 bases at J, with 13 bases between the two ends. From germline, CDR1 is MNHEY and CDR2 SVGAGI. The CDR3 length is 14 residues. The DNA for the CDR3 is TGTGCCAGCAGTAGGCCCGGAGGGAACAATGAGCAGTTCTTC. This codes for CASSRPGGNNEQFF.